Listed here is a single T cell receptor (beta chain). This sample is part of a study of graft-versus-host responses after intestinal transplantation. The CDR3 spans 17 residues. V was shortened by 5 bases and J by 3 bases, with 20 bases between the two germline ends. CDR1 and CDR2 (germline): SGHAT, FQNNGV. Sequencing was performed with immunoSEQ multiplex PCR; in TCRdb, only in-frame clones are kept and a portion is missing. The data hold more than 55,000 clones, with approximately 90% observed a single time. This sequence joins TRBV11-2 and TRBJ2-1; D perhaps matches TRBD2 (6 bases). Here the sequenced sample was PBMCs, taken 26 days after transplant. The sequence was collected from a human patient who received an intestinal transplant, so some T cells may come from the graft donor. The DNA of the CDR3 is TGTGCCAGCAGCCCGAGACCGGGACTTCGTTACTACAATGAGCAGTTCTTC. Translation: CASSPRPGLRYYNEQFF.